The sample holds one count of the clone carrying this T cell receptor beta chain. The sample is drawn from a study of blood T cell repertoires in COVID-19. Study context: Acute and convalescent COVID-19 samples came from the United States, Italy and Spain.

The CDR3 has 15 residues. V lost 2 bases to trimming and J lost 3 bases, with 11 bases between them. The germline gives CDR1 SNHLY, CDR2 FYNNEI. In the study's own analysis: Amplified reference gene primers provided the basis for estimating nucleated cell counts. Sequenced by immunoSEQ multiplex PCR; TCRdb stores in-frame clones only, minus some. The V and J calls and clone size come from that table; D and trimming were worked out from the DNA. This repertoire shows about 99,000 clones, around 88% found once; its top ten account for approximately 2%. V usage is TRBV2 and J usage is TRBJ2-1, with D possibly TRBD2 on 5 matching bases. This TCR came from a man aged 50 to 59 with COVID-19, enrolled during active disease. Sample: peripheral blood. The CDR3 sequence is CASSEFEGLYNEQFF. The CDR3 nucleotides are TGTGCCAGCAGTGAATTTGAGGGTCTCTACAATGAGCAGTTCTTC.